This TCR beta chain was captured by sequencing in a study of T cell responses to AZD1222 COVID-19 vaccine. Study details: Whether given at about 4 or about 12 weeks, second doses were pooled.

The germline V and J ends were trimmed by 5 bases and 6 bases, with 16 bases remaining between them. Germline V gene sequence: CDR1 SEHNR, CDR2 FQNEAQ (reference sequence). The CDR3 has 14 amino acids. On this clone itself: Its antigen remains unknown.

Study-wide findings and caveats: Reportedly, nearly half the spike-specific TCRs target unmutated variant regions. Donors were chiefly white British, with a greater number of females, and clonal diversity was perhaps underestimated. Spike-specific TCR breadth and depth grew following two AZD1222 doses.

Sequencing used immunoSEQ multiplex PCR; TCRdb keeps in-frame clones, though not all of them. Of about 140,000 clones listed, 75% to 90% are singletons. The sequenced sample was peripheral blood, obtained on day 0 of AZD1222 vaccination. The V and J genes are TRBV7-9 and TRBJ2-5; a possible D gene is TRBD2 (6 bases). The receptor was isolated from an adult in good health. The CDR3, as DNA: TGTGCCAGCAGCCAATTCCCCGGGGGAAAGACCCAGTACTTC. It is translated as CASSQFPGGKTQYF.